These 8 T cell receptor beta chains came from one sample sequenced in a study of Ad26.COV2.S vaccination and SARS-CoV-2 variants. Profiled with immunoSEQ multiplex PCR; TCRdb holds only in-frame clones, not every one. The sample consists of hundreds of thousands of clones, approximately 90% of them appearing once. Treatment of the sample: roughly 18 received Ad26.COV2.S at low or high dose, single or two shots; roughly five received placebo; per-sample allocation not given. Sample collection was performed on day 63 after the first vaccine or placebo injection. The sample in question was peripheral blood, obtained in a trial of Ad26.COV2.S vaccine versus placebo. The receptors come from a person between 18 and 60 years old who received the Ad26.COV2.S COVID-19 vaccine or a placebo.

The chain uses TRBV5-1 and TRBJ1-1; D is uncertain. V was shortened by 0 bases and J by 1 base, with 7 bases between the two germline ends. Germline CDR1 is SGHRS and CDR2 is YFSETQ. CDR3 length: 14 residues. This CDR3 reads CASSLASENTEAFF. DNA of the CDR3: TGCGCCAGCAGCTTGGCCTCAGAGAACACTGAAGCTTTCTTT.

The chain combines TRBV11-2 with TRBJ2-5; tentative D call: TRBD2 (6 bases). This CDR3 is 14 amino acids long. Per germline, CDR1 SGHAT and CDR2 FQNNGV. V was shortened by 5 bases and J by 0 bases, with 10 bases between the two germline ends. CDR3 residues: CASSTIADQETQYF. CDR3 DNA: TGTGCCAGCAGCACCATAGCGGACCAAGAGACCCAGTACTTC.

The chain uses TRBV11-3 and TRBJ2-1; D gene uncertain. The CDR3 is made up of 15 amino acids. Looked up from germline, CDR1 is SGHNT and CDR2 is YENEEA. The germline V and J ends were trimmed by 3 bases and 2 bases, with 11 bases remaining between them. The CDR3 DNA is TGTGCCAGCAGCTTTAGTGGAGACGCCTACAATGAGCAGTTCTTC. This encodes CASSFSGDAYNEQFF.

This clone was observed a single time. The chain links TRBV24-1 to TRBJ2-1; D possibly corresponds to TRBD2 (6 bases). Trimming took 2 bases from V and 0 from J, leaving 7 bases between them. The CDR3 is 15 residues long. Germline CDR1 KGHDR, CDR2 SFDVKD. CDR3 amino acids: CATSDSGGSYNEQFF. In DNA form, the CDR3 reads TGTGCCACCAGTGATTCCGGGGGCTCCTACAATGAGCAGTTCTTC.

The rearrangement uses TRBV6-5 and TRBJ1-2; TRBD1 matches 7 bases. This CDR3 is 15 amino acids long. The J segment lost 0 bases and the V segment lost 11 bases, leaving 12 bases of the junction unmatched. CDR1 and CDR2 (germline): MNHEY, SVGAGI. CDR3 coding DNA: TGTGCCTCAGGGGGGAGGGAAAACTCTAACTATGGCTACACCTTC. It codes for CASGGRENSNYGYTF.

V is TRBV6-2 or TRBV6-3 and J is TRBJ1-5, with 9 bases aligning to TRBD1. The CDR3 contains 14 residues. CDR1 and CDR2 from the germline V gene are MNHEY and SVGEGT. The ends lost 7 bases at V and 5 bases at J; junction bases unmatched: 6. The CDR3 here is CASTPGQGHQPQHF. CDR3 DNA: TGTGCCAGCACCCCGGGACAGGGACATCAGCCCCAGCATTTT.

V gene TRBV23-1 combines with J gene TRBJ1-2; a possible D gene is TRBD1 (6 bases). TRBV23-1 counts as an open reading frame of uncertain function. The V end was cut by 1 base, the J end by 5 bases, with 23 bases between. CDR3 length equals 18 residues. DNA for the CDR3: TGCGCCAGCAGTCAATTGTGCAGGGACACCCTAAGAGGGTATGGCTACACCTTC. Translating it yields CASSQLCRDTLRGYGYTF.

This chain joins TRBV6-5 and TRBJ1-4; no clear D. The germline V gene encodes CDR1 MNHEY and CDR2 SVGAGI. This CDR3 is built from 14 residues. The V end was cut by 1 base, the J end by 7 bases, with 10 bases between. CDR3 DNA sequence: TGTGCCAGCAGTTACTTGACGGGGAGTGAAAAACTGTTTTTT. Amino acid sequence: CASSYLTGSEKLFF.